A selection of T cell receptor beta chains follows, all from one sample in a study of blood T cells in healthy people across ages. TCRdb analysed the 5' RACE reads with MiXCR anew, one entry per CDR3 protein. Of over a million distinct CDR3 sequences listed, 42% are singletons. The sample comprised blood. Source of these receptors: a woman in her late teens or twenties in good health. Each CDR3 is given with its conserved first and last residue. A D gene is named only where the DNA matches it firmly. A row's size may be missing; if present it is once, few, many or a size class.

j_gene	v_gene	d_gene	abundance	CDR3nt	CDR3aa
TRBJ2-3	TRBV6-5	TRBD2	NA	TGTGCCAGCAGGACTAGCGGGGATATCGCAGATACGCAGTATTTT	CASRTSGDIADTQYF
TRBJ1-2	TRBV3-1	NA	NA	TGTGCCAGCAACCCTGGGCAGGGAGGCGGCTACACCTTC	CASNPGQGGGYTF
TRBJ1-3	TRBV10-3	TRBD1	NA	TGTGCCATCAGTGAGGGGCCTACCGCAGGGACAGTGGGAAACACCATATATTTT	CAISEGPTAGTVGNTIYF
TRBJ1-1	TRBV6-1	NA	NA	TGTGCCACCCTAGGGGCAGGAGCTCTTCCAAAGAACACTGAAGCTTTCTTT	CATLGAGALPKNTEAFF
TRBJ1-2	TRBV10-3	NA	NA	TGTGCCATCAGTGGTAGGCAGGAGGGTATGGAGGACTATGGCTACACCTTC	CAISGRQEGMEDYGYTF
TRBJ2-1	TRBV28	NA	NA	TGTGCCAGCAGTTTCCCCGGGAGCACCTACAATGAGCAGTTCTTC	CASSFPGSTYNEQFF
TRBJ1-6	TRBV5-1	TRBD1	few	TGCGCCAGCAGCCAGACAGGGGTTAGCACTTTTAATTCACCCCTCCACTTT	CASSQTGVSTFNSPLHF
TRBJ1-2	TRBV20-1	TRBD1	many	TGCAGTGCTAGCCCGGACAGGACGGGCTACACCTTC	CSASPDRTGYTF
TRBJ1-6	TRBV27	NA	NA	TGTGCCAGCTCCTGGGGGGATAATTCACCCCTCCACTTT	CASSWGDNSPLHF
TRBJ1-4	TRBV7-2	NA	few	TGTGCCAGCAGCTTAGTCCGGGGGGAAAAACTGTTTTTT	CASSLVRGEKLFF
TRBJ2-1	TRBV11-2	TRBD2	NA	TGTGCCACCCTGCGCGGGGGTTACAATGAGCAGTTCTTC	CATLRGGYNEQFF
TRBJ1-4	TRBV7-9	TRBD1	many	TGTGCCAGCAGCTCCGGGACAGGGGACGAAAAACTGTTTTTT	CASSSGTGDEKLFF
TRBJ1-2	TRBV4-2	NA	many	TGTGCCAGCAGTCAGGGGAACTATGGCTACACCTTC	CASSQGNYGYTF
TRBJ2-1	TRBV25-1	NA	NA	TGTGCCAGCAGTGAACTAGGGGGAATGGAGACCCAGTTCTTC	CASSELGGMETQFF
TRBJ2-1	TRBV10-3	NA	NA	TGTGCCATCAACCAGGGCGGTAGAAATGAGCAGTTCTTC	CAINQGGRNEQFF
TRBJ2-3	TRBV6-5	TRBD1	NA	TGTGTCACCGGACAGGGGGGGGATACGCAGTATTTT	CVTGQGGDTQYF
TRBJ2-4	TRBV7-2	NA	many	TGTGCCAGCAGCTTGGCGAGGCTAGCCAAAAACATTCAGTACTTC	CASSLARLAKNIQYF
TRBJ1-2	TRBV3-1	NA	few	TGTGCCAGCAGGCGGGGTGACTATGGCTACACCTTC	CASRRGDYGYTF
TRBJ2-5	TRBV5-1	NA	few	TGCGCCAGCAGCTACGAAGAGACCCAGTACTTC	CASSYEETQYF
TRBJ2-6	TRBV12-3/TRBV12-4	NA	NA	TGTGCCAGCAGTGCAACCCCTGGGGCCAACGTCCTGACTTTC	CASSATPGANVLTF
TRBJ2-1	TRBV27	NA	NA	TGTGCCAGCAGTTTATCGGCCCCGGACCAAACCAAGTTCTTC	CASSLSAPDQTKFF
TRBJ2-7	TRBV6-2/TRBV6-3	TRBD2	NA	TGTGCCAGCGGGCCGACTAGCGGGGGGGCCTACGAGCAGTACTTC	CASGPTSGGAYEQYF
TRBJ2-7	TRBV6-5	NA	NA	TGTGCCAGCAGTTACGGGGGTGGGTATGGTTTCGAGCAGTACTTC	CASSYGGGYGFEQYF
TRBJ2-5	TRBV4-1	NA	NA	TGCGCCAGCAGCCAAGATGCGGCCAGCGGTGAGACCCAGTACTTC	CASSQDAASGETQYF
TRBJ2-5	TRBV6-5	TRBD2	few	TGTGCCAGCAGTGAAGGACTAGCCCAAGAGACCCAGTACTTC	CASSEGLAQETQYF
TRBJ1-2	TRBV20-1	TRBD1	NA	TGCAGTGCCCAGGACAGGGAAGGCTACACCTTC	CSAQDREGYTF
TRBJ1-5	TRBV11-2	NA	NA	TGTGCCAGCAGCTTAGGCGTGCGGGACAAACATGATTACCATCAGCCCCAGCATTTT	CASSLGVRDKHDYHQPQHF
TRBJ1-2	TRBV27	NA	NA	TGTGCCAGCAGTTTATATCAGGGGCGCATGCCCTCTGGCTACACCTTC	CASSLYQGRMPSGYTF
TRBJ2-1	TRBV9	NA	NA	TGTGCCAGCAGCGTAGGGGGGGTTTCTCTAAATGAGCAGTTCTTC	CASSVGGVSLNEQFF
TRBJ1-2	TRBV6-1	NA	NA	TGTGCCAGCAGTGAAGTTGAGGGACCATATGGAGGCTACACCTTC	CASSEVEGPYGGYTF
TRBJ2-5	TRBV4-1	NA	NA	TGCGCCAGCAGCACCAGGTACCCGGGAGAGACCCGGTACTTC	CASSTRYPGETRYF
TRBJ2-5	TRBV5-1	NA	few	TGCGCCAGCACGAATTCCGGCCAAGAGACCCAGTACTTC	CASTNSGQETQYF
TRBJ2-7	TRBV6-2/TRBV6-3	NA	NA	TGTGCCAGCAGTTACTGGGACGCCTACGAGCAGTACTTC	CASSYWDAYEQYF
TRBJ2-2	TRBV27	TRBD2	NA	TGTGCCAGCACTCTAACTTCTAGCGGGTCTTACACCGGGGAGCTGTTTTTT	CASTLTSSGSYTGELFF
TRBJ2-7	TRBV20-1	TRBD1	few	TGCAGTGCTAGTATAGGGGGACAGGGGCCCTACGAGCAGTACTTC	CSASIGGQGPYEQYF
TRBJ1-6	TRBV25-1	NA	few	TGTGCCAGCCGAGGGGCAGGACCAACACCCCTCCACTTT	CASRGAGPTPLHF
TRBJ2-5	TRBV5-1	NA	NA	TGCGCCAGCAGCTTTGCGGGACAGCAAGAGACCCAGTACTTC	CASSFAGQQETQYF
TRBJ2-1	TRBV24-1	TRBD2	few	TGTGCCACCAGTGATGGTAGCGGGAGGGCCTACAATGAGCAGTTCTTC	CATSDGSGRAYNEQFF
TRBJ1-3	TRBV12-3/TRBV12-4	NA	NA	TGTGCCAGCAGCCAAAGACCCAAGATAGGAAACACCATATATTTT	CASSQRPKIGNTIYF
TRBJ1-3	TRBV6-1	TRBD1	NA	TGTGCCAGCAGGACAGGGGGAAGCTCTGGAAACACCATATATTTT	CASRTGGSSGNTIYF
TRBJ1-4	TRBV3-1	NA	many	TGTGCCAGCAGCCAACCGCCCACTAATGAAAAACTGTTTTTT	CASSQPPTNEKLFF
TRBJ1-1	TRBV6-5	TRBD1	once	TGTGCCACTCAGCGGGACAGGGGGCTTAGCACTGAAGCTTTCTTT	CATQRDRGLSTEAFF
TRBJ2-7	TRBV27	NA	NA	TGTGCCAGCAGTCTAGGACTAACGCGTGAGCAGTACTTC	CASSLGLTREQYF
TRBJ2-7	TRBV20-1	NA	NA	TGCAGTGCTAGAGATCAAGGAGGAAACAGGGATCCCTACGAGCAGTACTTC	CSARDQGGNRDPYEQYF
TRBJ2-1	TRBV30	NA	few	TGTGCCTGGTGCGGGGGCCGTTCCTACAATGAGCAGTTCTTC	CAWCGGRSYNEQFF
TRBJ2-7	TRBV6-2/TRBV6-3	NA	NA	TGTGCCAGCAGTTACTCGATAGCGTCCTACGAGCAGTACTTC	CASSYSIASYEQYF
TRBJ1-6	TRBV6-6	NA	NA	TGTGCCAGCAGTTACTCGTCGGGTTATAATTCACCCCTCCACTTT	CASSYSSGYNSPLHF
TRBJ2-7	TRBV10-2	NA	many	TGCGCCAGCAGATCCAGAGAGACCTACGAGCAGTACTTC	CASRSRETYEQYF
TRBJ2-1	TRBV20-1	NA	NA	TGCAGTGCTAGGGGCGGGGAGCAGTTCTTC	CSARGGEQFF
TRBJ2-3	TRBV12-3/TRBV12-4	NA	NA	TGTGCCAGCAGTTTATCCCCGGGTACGCAGTATTTT	CASSLSPGTQYF
TRBJ2-7	TRBV7-9	NA	NA	TGTGCCAGCAGCTTATCCCCCCGGGTTATCTCCTACGAGCAGTACTTC	CASSLSPRVISYEQYF
TRBJ1-1	TRBV2	TRBD1	NA	TGTGTCAGCATTATATCGACAGGGTACGTCATGAACACTGAAGCTTTCTTT	CVSIISTGYVMNTEAFF
TRBJ1-4	TRBV14	TRBD1	NA	TGTGCCAGCAGCCAAGGCGACAGGGGGGGAGAAAAACTGTTTTTT	CASSQGDRGGEKLFF